These 22 T cell receptor beta chains share one sample of origin, sequenced in a study of T cells in women clearing cervical HPV infection. Some clones are missing from TCRdb's copy, which holds only in-frame ones; the method was immunoSEQ multiplex PCR. Its listing shows approximately 39,000 clones. Sequences were obtained from blood buffy coat. The origin of the receptors is a woman aged 18 to 75 with a cervical HPV16 infection that either progressed to CIN3+ or cleared (not recorded which).

Points on this clone: The observed sequence ends 3 residues before the CDR3 terminus, with the missing tail filled in from the germline J gene. This chain links TRBV7-6 with TRBJ2-1; 9 positions match TRBD2. V trimming: 1 base; J trimming: 9 bases; junction bases outside the gene matches: 13. This CDR3 has 17 residues. Germline V gene sequence: CDR1 SGHVS, CDR2 FNYEAQ. The CDR3 DNA, read in part, is TGTGCCAGCAGCTTAGGTGGGAGCGGGGGGTTTGGGTCTGAG. Amino acid sequence: CASSLGGSGGFGSE. The whole CDR3 protein is CASSLGGSGGFGSEQFF.

On this clone itself: The read stops 3 residues short of the end of the CDR3; the missing end is completed from the germline J gene. V gene TRBV29-1 combines with J gene TRBJ1-2; D ambiguous. The CDR3 covers 13 residues. CDR1 is SQVTM and CDR2 is ANQGSEA in the germline V gene. The V end was cut by 4 bases, the J end by 7 bases, with 16 bases between. Partial CDR3 DNA: TGCAGCGTTGGTAGGGCCTCTAAGGGTGGC. The encoded protein is CSVGRASKGG. The whole CDR3 sequence reads CSVGRASKGGYTF.

On this clone itself: The observed sequence ends 3 residues before the CDR3 terminus, with the missing tail filled in from the germline J gene. This sequence joins TRBV5-6 and TRBJ1-2; D remains ambiguous. Trimming removed 3 bases at V and 5 bases at J, with 14 bases between. Germline V gene lookup returns CDR1 SGHDT and CDR2 YYEEEE. The CDR3 consists of 14 residues. The part of the CDR3 DNA that was read is TGTGCCAGCAGCTCGGAGGCCGGGTCATATGGC. It yields the protein CASSSEAGSYG. The CDR3 in full is CASSSEAGSYGYTF. Variable domain in full (rest from reference TRBV5-6 and TRBJ1-2): DAGVTQSPTHLIKTRGQQVTLRCSPKSGHDTVSWYQQALGQGPQFIFQYYEEEERQRGNFPDRFSGHQFPNYSSELNVNALLLGDSALYLCASSSEAGSYGYTFGSGTRLTVV.

Details on this clone: The read falls 3 residues short of the CDR3 end, and the missing part is taken from the germline J gene. The chain is built from TRBV6-2 or TRBV6-3 and TRBJ2-7; 7 bases match TRBD1. Germline V gives CDR1 MNHEY, CDR2 SVGEGT. Germline trimming cut 0 bases from V and 3 bases from J; bases unmatched to any gene: 8. This CDR3 region has 16 residues. CDR3 residues: CASSYSGTVFLYEQYF. The CDR3 DNA, read in part, is TGTGCCAGCAGTTACTCCGGGACAGTGTTTCTCTACGAG.

Details on this clone: The CDR3 is cut off 3 residues early in the read; its end comes from the germline J gene. The rearrangement links TRBV27 to TRBJ2-2, with TRBD2 identical over 10 bases. Germline V gives CDR1 MNHEY, CDR2 SMNVEV (reference sequence). V was clipped by 6 bases and J by 4 bases; unmatched bases: 14. This CDR3 comprises 18 residues. The CDR3 region is CASSSRGRGLAITGELFF. The DNA read from the CDR3 is TGTGCCAGCAGCTCACGCGGGCGGGGACTAGCGATCACCGGGGAG.

With regard to this clone: The read stops 3 residues short of the end of the CDR3; the missing end is completed from the germline J gene. The chain recombines TRBV7-2 with TRBJ1-5, with 9 bases that match TRBD1. Germline values: CDR1 SGHTA, CDR2 FQGNSA. V lost 4 bases and J lost 2; bases outside the gene matches: 3. This CDR3 has 15 residues. CDR3 DNA (partial): TGTGCCAGCAGCTCCTGGGACAGGGGCAATCAGCCC. The encoded protein is CASSSWDRGNQP. The full CDR3 protein reads CASSSWDRGNQPQHF.

This clone is deemed medium-sized by its frequency. The read terminates 3 residues before the CDR3 end, so the remaining end is supplied by the germline J gene. The gene calls are TRBV7-3 and TRBJ2-5, with D possibly TRBD2 on 5 matching bases. From germline, CDR1 is SGHTA and CDR2 FQGTGA. This CDR3 region has 13 residues. The V end lost 4 bases, the J end lost 0 bases, and 6 bases lay between the germline ends. The CDR3: CASSSGNQETQYF. The part of the CDR3 DNA that was read is TGTGCCAGCAGCTCGGGGAACCAAGAGACC.

CDR3 bases read: TGTGCCAGCTCACCTGGGACAGGGAGTAACTACGAG. Protein product: CASSPGTGSNYE. The whole CDR3 sequence reads CASSPGTGSNYEQYF. This chain joins TRBV18 and TRBJ2-7, with 9 bases aligning to TRBD1. Coverage ceases 3 residues before the CDR3 finishes, and the germline J gene fills in the end. Germline lookup yields CDR1 KGHSH and CDR2 LQKENI. CDR3 length: 15 amino acids. After removal of 3 bases from V and 3 bases from J, the junction contained 6 bases not matched to a gene.

Note on this clone: The read terminates 3 residues ahead of where the CDR3 ends, so the germline J gene completes it. This rearrangement joins TRBV18 to TRBJ2-2, with a weak D call TRBD1 (5 bases). Germline-derived CDR1 and CDR2 are KGHSH and LQKENI. The CDR3 runs 17 residues. The ends were cut back, 4 bases at V and 2 bases at J, with 17 bases in the middle. The CDR3 DNA, read in part, is TGTGCCAGCTCACGAGACAGACGGCCCCCAAACACCGGGGAG. Translating gives CASSRDRRPPNTGE. The full-length CDR3 reads as CASSRDRRPPNTGELFF.

With respect to this clone: With the read ending 3 residues before the CDR3 end, the germline J gene is used to fill in that end. The genes are TRBV7-2 and TRBJ1-1; possible D gene TRBD1, 6 bases. This CDR3 has 14 residues. Trimming stripped 5 bases from V and 5 bases from J, with 15 bases between. CDR1 is SGHTA, CDR2 FQGNSA, per germline. CDR3 protein: CASSPGVLRTEAFF. The sequenced part of the CDR3 DNA is TGTGCCAGCAGCCCAGGGGTCCTGAGGACTGAA.

On this clone: At one of its ends the junction is not consistent with the germline gene, which may arise from a read error. Coverage ceases 3 residues before the CDR3 finishes, and the germline J gene fills in the end. The gene calls are TRBV4-2 and TRBJ2-3, with D possibly being TRBD2 (6 bases). Germline V gene lookup returns CDR1 LGHNA and CDR2 YNFKEQ. The CDR3 loop spans 16 amino acids. The CDR3 sequence is CASSQDHGGRTDTQYF. The sequenced CDR3 bases are TGCGCCAGCAGCCAAGATCACGGGGGACGCACAGATACG.

Remarks on this clone: The read comes to an end 3 residues before the CDR3 does, leaving the germline J gene to fill in the end. This sequence joins TRBV28 and TRBJ2-1; D possibly corresponds to TRBD1 (6 bases). Per germline, CDR1 MDHEN and CDR2 SYDVKM. The V gene lost 8 bases and the J gene lost 9 bases, with 8 bases spanning the gap. The CDR3 contains 10 residues. The CDR3 protein is CASGRGEQFF. The CDR3 DNA, read in part, is TGTGCCAGCGGCAGGGGTGAG.

A word on this clone: The read stops 3 residues short of the end of the CDR3; the missing end is completed from the germline J gene. V is TRBV20-1 and J is TRBJ2-7; 7 nucleotides align to TRBD1. The junction had 12 bases not matched to a gene; V was cut back by 1 base and J by 6 bases. The CDR3 is 15 residues long. CDR1 and CDR2 from the germline V gene are DFQATT and SNEGSKA (reference sequence). CDR3 region: CSARGIDRVGVEQYF. The CDR3 bases that were read are TGCAGTGCTAGAGGGATAGACAGGGTCGGCGTCGAG.

Notes on this clone: With the read ending 3 residues before the CDR3 end, the germline J gene is used to fill in that end. The gene calls are TRBV9 and TRBJ2-5; D remains ambiguous. Trimming pared 0 bases from V and 5 bases from J, leaving 11 bases between. Germline-derived CDR1 and CDR2 are SGDLS and YYNGEE. The CDR3 has 14 residues. The CDR3 sequence: CASSVGTGAETQYF. The DNA read from the CDR3 is TGTGCCAGCAGCGTAGGAACGGGTGCGGAGACC.

The sequenced part of the CDR3 DNA is TGTGCCAGCAGCGACCCCTCACTGACGGAGGGCAATTCACCC. Its translation is CASSDPSLTEGNSP. The CDR3 in its entirety is CASSDPSLTEGNSPLHF. The chain links TRBV28 to TRBJ1-6; D gene ambiguous. The CDR3 is cut off 3 residues early in the read; its end comes from the germline J gene. The CDR3 loop spans 17 amino acids. V was trimmed by 6 bases and J by 7 bases, leaving 22 bases between them. Germline lookup yields CDR1 MDHEN and CDR2 SYDVKM.

A word on this clone: The DNA ends 3 residues before the CDR3 does, and the rest of the CDR3 is filled in from the germline J gene. The chain couples TRBV4-2 to TRBJ2-2; possible D gene TRBD1, 6 bases. In germline, CDR1 is LGHNA, CDR2 YNFKEQ. V gave up 4 bases and J gave up 7 bases, with 22 bases separating them. The CDR3 has 17 residues. CDR3 sequence: CASSLEILTGVGGELFF. Incomplete CDR3 DNA: TGTGCCAGCAGCCTCGAAATCCTGACAGGTGTGGGCGGGGAG.

Of note for this clone: Sequencing ends 3 residues short of the CDR3 end; the germline J gene provides the rest. The chain combines TRBV6-1 with TRBJ2-2; weak D call: TRBD1 (5 bases). The germline V gene encodes CDR1 MNHNS and CDR2 SASEGT. The CDR3 runs to 13 residues. The CDR3 loop reads CASSDRDNSPLFF. CDR3 bases read: TGTGCCAGCAGTGACAGGGATAATTCACCG.

About this clone itself: The read falls 3 residues short of the CDR3 end, and the missing part is taken from the germline J gene. The V gene is TRBV6-2 or TRBV6-3, the J gene TRBJ1-4; D may be TRBD1 (5 bases). The CDR3 consists of 14 residues. Trimming stripped 6 bases from V and 8 bases from J, with 16 bases between. Looked up from germline, CDR1 is MNHEY and CDR2 is SVGEGT. CDR3 region: CASSRQGVTEKLFF. The part of the CDR3 DNA that was read is TGTGCCAGCAGCCGGCAGGGCGTCACAGAAAAA.

CDR3 bases read: TGTGCCAGCGGCATTTCAGATACG. Encoded protein: CASGISDT. The entire CDR3 is CASGISDTQYF. The chain recombines TRBV6-2 or TRBV6-3 with TRBJ2-3; D uncertain. The CDR3 is cut off 3 residues early in the read; its end comes from the germline J gene. This CDR3 has 11 residues. Germline V gives CDR1 MNHEY, CDR2 SVGEGT. With 8 bases removed from V and 4 bases from J, the gap between germline ends came to 7 bases.

Concerning this clone: The read comes to an end 3 residues before the CDR3 does, leaving the germline J gene to fill in the end. The chain joins TRBV20-1 to TRBJ2-3; 11 bases map to TRBD2. Trimming removed 5 bases from V and 4 bases from J; junction bases left unmatched: 11. The CDR3 loop spans 16 amino acids. Germline V CDR1 and CDR2: DFQATT, SNEGSKA (reference sequence). The CDR3 loop is CSARKIAGGDADTQYF. The sequenced CDR3 bases are TGCAGTGCTCGAAAAATAGCGGGAGGGGACGCAGATACG.

As for this clone: The CDR3 goes on 3 residues after the read ends, and that part is filled in from the germline J gene. The chain couples TRBV5-6 to TRBJ1-5, with D perhaps TRBD1 (6 bases). Germline CDR1 reads SGHDT; CDR2 reads YYEEEE. The germline V and J ends were trimmed by 4 bases and 0 bases, with 11 bases remaining between them. The CDR3 runs 15 residues. Partial CDR3 DNA: TGTGCCAGCAGCCTTCGACAGGCTAGCAATCAGCCC. Encoded protein: CASSLRQASNQP. The CDR3, in full, reads CASSLRQASNQPQHF.

Of note for this clone: The read terminates 3 residues before the CDR3 end, so the remaining end is supplied by the germline J gene. V is TRBV20-1 and J is TRBJ2-2, with 8 bases identical to TRBD1. This CDR3 region has 15 residues. Losses at the gene ends were 3 bases for V and 4 bases for J; bases not matched to a gene: 7. Germline CDR1 and CDR2: DFQATT and SNEGSKA (reference sequence). CDR3 sequence reads: CSARPPGGGTGELFF. The CDR3 DNA, read in part, is TGCAGTGCTAGGCCCCCAGGGGGCGGCACCGGGGAG.